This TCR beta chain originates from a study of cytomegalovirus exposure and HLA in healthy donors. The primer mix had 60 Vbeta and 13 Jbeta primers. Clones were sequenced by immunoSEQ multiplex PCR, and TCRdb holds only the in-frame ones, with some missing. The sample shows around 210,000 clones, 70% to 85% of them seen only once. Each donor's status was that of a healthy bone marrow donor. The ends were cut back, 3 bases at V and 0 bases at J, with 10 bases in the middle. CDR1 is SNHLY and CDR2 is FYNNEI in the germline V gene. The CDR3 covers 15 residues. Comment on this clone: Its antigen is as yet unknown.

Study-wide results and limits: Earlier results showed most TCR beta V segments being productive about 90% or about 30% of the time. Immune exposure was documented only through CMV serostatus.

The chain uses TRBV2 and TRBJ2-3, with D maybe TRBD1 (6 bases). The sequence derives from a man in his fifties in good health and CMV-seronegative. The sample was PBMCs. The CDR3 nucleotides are TGTGCCAGCAGTGAGGACAGATTAAGCACAGATACGCAGTATTTT. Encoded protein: CASSEDRLSTDTQYF.